This T cell receptor beta chain stems from a study of shared clonotypes between healthy human individuals. CDR1 MNHEY and CDR2 SVGAGI come from the germline V gene. V shed 0 bases and J shed 2 bases, with 8 bases lying between them. This CDR3 contains 14 residues. Replicate PCRs were loaded with roughly 0.3 ug DNA from unsorted PBMC, 29,000 or so T cell genomes. PBMC DNA, left unsorted, was sequenced on ten immunoSEQ deep assay plates. Profiled with immunoSEQ multiplex PCR; TCRdb holds only in-frame clones, not every one. The table records about half a million clones, over 70% of them present only once.

The receptor's source is a woman aged 40-49 years in good health. Some clones in this sample may be carry-over from other donors' samples. The chain uses TRBV6-5 and TRBJ2-7; D uncertain. Sequenced: PBMCs. CDR3 coding DNA: TGTGCCAGCAGTTACTCCGAGCCTACCTACGAGCAGTACTTC. Translating it yields CASSYSEPTYEQYF.